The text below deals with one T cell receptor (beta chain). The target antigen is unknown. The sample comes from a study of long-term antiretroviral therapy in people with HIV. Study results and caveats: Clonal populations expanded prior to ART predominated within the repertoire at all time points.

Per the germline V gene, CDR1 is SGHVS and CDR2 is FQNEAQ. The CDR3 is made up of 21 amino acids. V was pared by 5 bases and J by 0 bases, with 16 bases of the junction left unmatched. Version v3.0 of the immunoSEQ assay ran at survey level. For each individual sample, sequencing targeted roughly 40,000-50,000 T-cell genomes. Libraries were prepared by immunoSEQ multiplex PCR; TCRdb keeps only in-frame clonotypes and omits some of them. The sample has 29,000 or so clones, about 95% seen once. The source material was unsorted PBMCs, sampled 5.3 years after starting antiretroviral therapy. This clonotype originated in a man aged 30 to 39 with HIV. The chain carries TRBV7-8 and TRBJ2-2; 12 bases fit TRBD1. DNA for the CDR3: TGTGCCAGCAGCCACCCCAGGCTGGGACAGGGGGCTTCAGCGAACACCGGGGAGCTGTTTTTT. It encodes CASSHPRLGQGASANTGELFF.